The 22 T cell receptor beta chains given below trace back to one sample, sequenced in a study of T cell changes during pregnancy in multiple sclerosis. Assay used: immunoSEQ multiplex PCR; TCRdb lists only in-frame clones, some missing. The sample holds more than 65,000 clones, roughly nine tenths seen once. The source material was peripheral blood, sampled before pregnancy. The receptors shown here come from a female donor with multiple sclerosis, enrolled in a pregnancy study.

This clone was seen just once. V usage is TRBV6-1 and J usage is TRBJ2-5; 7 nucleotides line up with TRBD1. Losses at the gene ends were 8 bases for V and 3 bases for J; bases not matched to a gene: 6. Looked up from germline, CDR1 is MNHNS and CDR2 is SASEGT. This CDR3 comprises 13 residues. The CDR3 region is CASQLTGEETQYF. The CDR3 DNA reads TGTGCCAGCCAACTTACAGGGGAAGAGACCCAGTACTTC.

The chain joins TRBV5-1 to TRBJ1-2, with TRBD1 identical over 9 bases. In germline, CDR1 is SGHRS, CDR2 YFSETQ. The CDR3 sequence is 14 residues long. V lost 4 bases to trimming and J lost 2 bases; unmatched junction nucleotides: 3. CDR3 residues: CASSIGQGNYGYTF. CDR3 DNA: TGCGCCAGCAGCATAGGACAGGGGAACTATGGCTACACCTTC.

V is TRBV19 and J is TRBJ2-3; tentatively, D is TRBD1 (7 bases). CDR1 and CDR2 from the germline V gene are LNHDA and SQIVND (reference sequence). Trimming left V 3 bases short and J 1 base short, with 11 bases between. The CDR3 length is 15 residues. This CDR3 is CASSIGGQRTDTQYF. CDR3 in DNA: TGTGCCAGTAGTATCGGGGGACAGCGCACAGATACGCAGTATTTT.

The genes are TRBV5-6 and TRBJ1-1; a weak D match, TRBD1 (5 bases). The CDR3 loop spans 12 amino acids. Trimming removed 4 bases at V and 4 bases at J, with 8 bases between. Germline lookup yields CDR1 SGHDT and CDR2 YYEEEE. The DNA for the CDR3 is TGTGCCAGCAGCCGGGGGGGCACTGAAGCTTTCTTT. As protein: CASSRGGTEAFF. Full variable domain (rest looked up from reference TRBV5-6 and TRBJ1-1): DAGVTQSPTHLIKTRGQQVTLRCSPKSGHDTVSWYQQALGQGPQFIFQYYEEEERQRGNFPDRFSGHQFPNYSSELNVNALLLGDSALYLCASSRGGTEAFFGQGTRLTVV.

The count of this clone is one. The CDR3 nucleotides are TGTGCCAGCAGCTCCCACTCAGGGGGCTTCTATGGCTACACCTTC. This gives the protein CASSSHSGGFYGYTF. The chain combines TRBV7-2 with TRBJ1-2; 8 bases are a match to TRBD1. V shed 4 bases, J shed 4 bases, and the junction held 8 bases outside the gene matches. The CDR3 extends over 15 amino acids. Germline V CDR1 and CDR2: SGHTA, FQGNSA.

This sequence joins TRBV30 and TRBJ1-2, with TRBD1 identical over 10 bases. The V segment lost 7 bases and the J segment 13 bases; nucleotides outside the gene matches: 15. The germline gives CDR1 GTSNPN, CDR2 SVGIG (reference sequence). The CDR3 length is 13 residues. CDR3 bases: TGTGCCTTCTCCCCGACAGGGGGCTATGGCCCCACCTTC. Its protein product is CAFSPTGGYGPTF.

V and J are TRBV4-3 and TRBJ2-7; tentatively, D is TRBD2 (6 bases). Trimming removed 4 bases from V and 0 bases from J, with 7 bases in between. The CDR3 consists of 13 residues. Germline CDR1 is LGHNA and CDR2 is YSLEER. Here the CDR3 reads CASSRDFSYEQYF. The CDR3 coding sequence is TGCGCCAGCAGCCGGGACTTCTCCTACGAGCAGTACTTC.

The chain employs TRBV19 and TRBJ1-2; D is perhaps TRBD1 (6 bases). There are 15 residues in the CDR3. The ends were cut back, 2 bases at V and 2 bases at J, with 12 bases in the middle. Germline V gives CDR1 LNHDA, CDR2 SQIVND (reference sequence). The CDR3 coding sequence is TGTGCCAGTAGTATATATGTGGGGGCGAACTATGGCTACACCTTC. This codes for CASSIYVGANYGYTF.

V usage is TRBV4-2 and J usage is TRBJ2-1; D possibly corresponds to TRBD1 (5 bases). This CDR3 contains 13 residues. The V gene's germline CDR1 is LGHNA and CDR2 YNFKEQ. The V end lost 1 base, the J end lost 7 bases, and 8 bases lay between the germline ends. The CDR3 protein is CASSQVTANEQFF. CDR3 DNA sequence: TGTGCCAGCAGCCAAGTGACAGCAAATGAGCAGTTCTTC.

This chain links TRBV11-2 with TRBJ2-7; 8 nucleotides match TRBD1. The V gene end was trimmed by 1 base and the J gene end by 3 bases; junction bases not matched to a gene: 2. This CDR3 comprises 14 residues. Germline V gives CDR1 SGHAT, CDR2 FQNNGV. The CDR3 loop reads CASSLGGQGYEQYF. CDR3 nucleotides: TGTGCCAGCAGCTTAGGTGGACAGGGCTACGAGCAGTACTTC.

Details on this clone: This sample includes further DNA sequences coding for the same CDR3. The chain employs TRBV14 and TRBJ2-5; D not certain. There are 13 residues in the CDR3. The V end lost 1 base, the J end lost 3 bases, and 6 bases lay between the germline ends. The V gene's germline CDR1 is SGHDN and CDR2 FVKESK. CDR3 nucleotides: TGTGCCAGCAGCCAAGCCCCCAAAGAGACCCAGTACTTC. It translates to CASSQAPKETQYF. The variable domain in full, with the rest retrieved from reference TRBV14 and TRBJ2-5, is EAGVTQFPSHSVIEKGQTVTLRCDPISGHDNLYWYRRVMGKEIKFLLHFVKESKQDESGMPNNRFLAERTGGTYSTLKVQPAELEDSGVYFCASSQAPKETQYFGPGTRLLVL.

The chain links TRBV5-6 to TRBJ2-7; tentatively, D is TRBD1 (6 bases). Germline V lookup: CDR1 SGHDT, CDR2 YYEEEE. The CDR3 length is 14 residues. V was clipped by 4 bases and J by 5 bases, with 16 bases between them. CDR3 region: CASSRGQGFDEQYF. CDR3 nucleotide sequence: TGTGCCAGCAGCCGAGGCCAGGGGTTCGACGAGCAGTACTTC.

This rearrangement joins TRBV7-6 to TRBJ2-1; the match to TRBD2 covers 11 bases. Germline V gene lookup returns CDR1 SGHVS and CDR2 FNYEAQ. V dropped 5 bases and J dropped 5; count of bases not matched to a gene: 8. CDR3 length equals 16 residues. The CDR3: CASSPLILAGDNEQFF. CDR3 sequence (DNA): TGTGCCAGCAGCCCCCTAATACTAGCGGGAGACAATGAGCAGTTCTTC. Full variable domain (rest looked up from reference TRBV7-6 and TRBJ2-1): GAGVSQSPRYKVTKRGQDVALRCDPISGHVSLYWYRQALGQGPEFLTYFNYEAQQDKSGLPNDRFSAERPEGSISTLTIQRTEQRDSAMYRCASSPLILAGDNEQFFGPGTRLTVL.

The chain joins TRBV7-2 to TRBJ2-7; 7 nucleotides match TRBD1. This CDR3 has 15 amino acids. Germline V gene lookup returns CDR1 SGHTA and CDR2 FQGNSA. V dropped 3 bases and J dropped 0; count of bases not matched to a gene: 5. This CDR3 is CASSFLGQSSYEQYF. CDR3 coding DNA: TGTGCCAGCAGCTTCTTGGGACAGAGCTCCTACGAGCAGTACTTC.

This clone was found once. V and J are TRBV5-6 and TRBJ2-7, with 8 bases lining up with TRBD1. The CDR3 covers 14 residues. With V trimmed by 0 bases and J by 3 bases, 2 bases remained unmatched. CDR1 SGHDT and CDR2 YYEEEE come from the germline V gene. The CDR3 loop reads CASSLGTGFYEQYF. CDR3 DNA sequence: TGTGCCAGCAGCTTGGGGACAGGGTTCTACGAGCAGTACTTC. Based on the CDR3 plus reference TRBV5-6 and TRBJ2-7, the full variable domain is DAGVTQSPTHLIKTRGQQVTLRCSPKSGHDTVSWYQQALGQGPQFIFQYYEEEERQRGNFPDRFSGHQFPNYSSELNVNALLLGDSALYLCASSLGTGFYEQYFGPGTRLTVT.

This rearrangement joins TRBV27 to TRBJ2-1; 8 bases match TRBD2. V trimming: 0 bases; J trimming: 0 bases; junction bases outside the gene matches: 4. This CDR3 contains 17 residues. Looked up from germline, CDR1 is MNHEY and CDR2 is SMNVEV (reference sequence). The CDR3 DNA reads TGTGCCAGCAGTTTATCCCCTAGCGGGCGCTCCTACAATGAGCAGTTCTTC. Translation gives CASSLSPSGRSYNEQFF.

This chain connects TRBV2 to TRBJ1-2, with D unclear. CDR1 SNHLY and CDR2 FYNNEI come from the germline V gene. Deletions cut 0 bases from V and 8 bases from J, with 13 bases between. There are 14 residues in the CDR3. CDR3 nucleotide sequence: TGTGCCAGCAGTGAAGCGCTCGGTACTTTCGGCTACACCTTC. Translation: CASSEALGTFGYTF. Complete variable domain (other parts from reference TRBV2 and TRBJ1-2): EPEVTQTPSHQVTQMGQEVILRCVPISNHLYFYWYRQILGQKVEFLVSFYNNEISEKSEIFDDQFSVERPDGSNFTLKIRSTKLEDSAMYFCASSEALGTFGYTFGSGTRLTVV.

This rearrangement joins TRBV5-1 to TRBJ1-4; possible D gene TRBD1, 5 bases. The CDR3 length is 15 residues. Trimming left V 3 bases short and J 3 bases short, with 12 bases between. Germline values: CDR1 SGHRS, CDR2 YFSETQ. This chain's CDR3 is CASSSDSLPNEKLFF. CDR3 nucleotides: TGCGCCAGCAGCTCCGACAGCCTACCTAATGAAAAACTGTTTTTT.

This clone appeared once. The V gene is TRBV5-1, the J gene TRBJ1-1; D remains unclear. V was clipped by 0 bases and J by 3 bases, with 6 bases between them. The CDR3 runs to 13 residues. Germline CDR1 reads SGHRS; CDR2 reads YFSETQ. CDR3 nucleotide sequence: TGCGCCAGCAGCTTGGTTCTCGACACTGAAGCTTTCTTT. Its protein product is CASSLVLDTEAFF.

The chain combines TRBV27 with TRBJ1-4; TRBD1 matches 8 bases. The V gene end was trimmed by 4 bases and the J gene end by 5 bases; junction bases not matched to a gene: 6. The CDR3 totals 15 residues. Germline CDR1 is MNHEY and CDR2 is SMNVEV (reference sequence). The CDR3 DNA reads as TGTGCCAGCAGTTCAGGGGGCGCGGAAAATGAAAAACTGTTTTTT. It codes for CASSSGGAENEKLFF.

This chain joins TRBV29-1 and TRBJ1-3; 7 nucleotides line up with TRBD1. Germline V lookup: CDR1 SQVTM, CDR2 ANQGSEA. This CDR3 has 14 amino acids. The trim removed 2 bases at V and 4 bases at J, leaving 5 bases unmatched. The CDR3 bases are TGCAGCGTTGAATCCGGGACAGAAGGAAACACCATATATTTT. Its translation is CSVESGTEGNTIYF.

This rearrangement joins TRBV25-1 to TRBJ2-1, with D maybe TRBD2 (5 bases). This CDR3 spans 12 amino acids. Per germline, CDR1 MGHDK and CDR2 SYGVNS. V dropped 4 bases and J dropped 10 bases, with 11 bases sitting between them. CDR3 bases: TGTGCCAGCAGTGCCTCCCGGAGGGAGCAGTTCTTC. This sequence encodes CASSASRREQFF.